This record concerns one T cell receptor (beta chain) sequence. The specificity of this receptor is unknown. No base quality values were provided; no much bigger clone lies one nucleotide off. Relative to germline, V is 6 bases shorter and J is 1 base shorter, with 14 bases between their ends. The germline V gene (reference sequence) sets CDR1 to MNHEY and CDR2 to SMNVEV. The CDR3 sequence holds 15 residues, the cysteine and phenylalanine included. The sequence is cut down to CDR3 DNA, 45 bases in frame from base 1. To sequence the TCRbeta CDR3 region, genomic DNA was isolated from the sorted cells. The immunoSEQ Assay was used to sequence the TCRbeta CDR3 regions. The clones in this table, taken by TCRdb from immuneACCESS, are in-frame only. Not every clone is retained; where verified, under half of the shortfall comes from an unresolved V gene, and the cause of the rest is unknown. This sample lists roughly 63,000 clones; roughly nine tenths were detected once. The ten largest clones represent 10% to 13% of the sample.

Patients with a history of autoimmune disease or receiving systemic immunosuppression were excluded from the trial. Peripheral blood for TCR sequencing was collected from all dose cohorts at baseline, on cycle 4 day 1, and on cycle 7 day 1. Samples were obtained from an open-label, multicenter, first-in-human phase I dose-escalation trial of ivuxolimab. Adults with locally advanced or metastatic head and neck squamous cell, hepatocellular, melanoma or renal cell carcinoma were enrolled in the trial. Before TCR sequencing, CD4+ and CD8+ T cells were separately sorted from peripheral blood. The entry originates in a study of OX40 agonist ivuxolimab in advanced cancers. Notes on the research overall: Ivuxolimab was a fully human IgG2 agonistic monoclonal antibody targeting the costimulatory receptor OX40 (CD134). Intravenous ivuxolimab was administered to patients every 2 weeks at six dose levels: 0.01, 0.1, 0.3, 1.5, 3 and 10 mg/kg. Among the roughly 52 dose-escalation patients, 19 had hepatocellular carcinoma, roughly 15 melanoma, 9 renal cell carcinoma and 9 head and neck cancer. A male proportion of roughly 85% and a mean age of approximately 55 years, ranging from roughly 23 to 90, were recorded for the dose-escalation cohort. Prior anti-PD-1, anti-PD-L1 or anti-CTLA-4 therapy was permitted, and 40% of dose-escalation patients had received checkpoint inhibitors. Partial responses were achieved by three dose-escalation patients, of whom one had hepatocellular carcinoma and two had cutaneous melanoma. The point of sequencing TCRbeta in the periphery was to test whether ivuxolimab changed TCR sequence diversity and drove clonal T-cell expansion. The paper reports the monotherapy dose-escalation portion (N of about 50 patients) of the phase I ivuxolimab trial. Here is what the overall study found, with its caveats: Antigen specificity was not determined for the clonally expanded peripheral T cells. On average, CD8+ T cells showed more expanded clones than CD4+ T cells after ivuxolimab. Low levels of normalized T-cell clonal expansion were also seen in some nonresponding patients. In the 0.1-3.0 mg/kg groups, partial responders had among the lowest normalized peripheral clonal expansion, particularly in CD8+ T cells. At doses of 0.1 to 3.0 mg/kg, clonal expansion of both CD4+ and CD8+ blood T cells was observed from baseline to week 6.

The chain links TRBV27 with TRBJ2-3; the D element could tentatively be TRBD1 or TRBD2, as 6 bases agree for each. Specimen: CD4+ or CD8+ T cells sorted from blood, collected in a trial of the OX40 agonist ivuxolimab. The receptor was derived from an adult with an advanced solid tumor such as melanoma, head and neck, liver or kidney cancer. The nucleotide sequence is TGTGCCAGCAGCCCCATGAGGGGGGGCACAGATACGCAGTATTTT. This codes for CASSPMRGGTDTQYF.